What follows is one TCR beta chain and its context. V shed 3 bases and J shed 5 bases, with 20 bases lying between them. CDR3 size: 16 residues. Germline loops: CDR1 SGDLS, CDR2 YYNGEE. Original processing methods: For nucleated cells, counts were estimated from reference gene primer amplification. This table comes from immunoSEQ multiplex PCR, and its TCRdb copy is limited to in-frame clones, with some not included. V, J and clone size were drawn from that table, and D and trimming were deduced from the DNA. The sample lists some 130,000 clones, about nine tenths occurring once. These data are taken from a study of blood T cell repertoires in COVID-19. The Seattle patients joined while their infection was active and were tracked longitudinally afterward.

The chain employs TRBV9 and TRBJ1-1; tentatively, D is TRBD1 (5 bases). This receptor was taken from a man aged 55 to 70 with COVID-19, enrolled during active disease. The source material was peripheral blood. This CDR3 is CASSATQRVRGTEAFF. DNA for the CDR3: TGTGCCAGCAGCGCTACCCAGAGAGTAAGGGGTACTGAAGCTTTCTTT.